The clone carrying this T cell receptor (beta chain) was seen just once. Its target is not known. This CDR3 is 13 amino acids long. V gave up 0 bases and J gave up 7 bases, with 7 bases separating them. CDR1 and CDR2 (germline): SGHNT, YENEEA. This sample is drawn from a study of OX40 agonist ivuxolimab in advanced cancers. About the research overall: Each patient was given ivuxolimab into a vein every 2 weeks, at 0.01 to 10 mg/kg.

Profiled with immunoSEQ multiplex PCR; TCRdb holds only in-frame clones, not every one. The repertoire holds some 64,000 clones, with 80% to 90% as singletons. Notes on the study in general: At 0.1 to 3.0 mg/kg and by week 6, clonal expansion occurred in CD4+ and CD8+ blood T cells.

This clonotype was sampled from an adult with an advanced solid tumor such as melanoma, head and neck, liver or kidney cancer. Sequenced material: CD4+ or CD8+ T cells sorted from blood, taken in a trial of the OX40 agonist ivuxolimab. The V and J genes are TRBV11-3 and TRBJ2-1; no reliable D call. As DNA, the CDR3 is TGTGCCAGCAGCTTAGACAGAACAAATGAGCAGTTCTTC. Protein: CASSLDRTNEQFF.